Following are 21 T cell receptor beta chains from one sample sequenced in a study of identical twins (dated by TCRdb to 2016 to 2018). The library was produced with 5' RACE. For sequencing, an Illumina HiSeq 2000 was employed. TCRdb redid the processing of the public reads, applying fastp at Q25 and MiXCR, and retained in-frame beta chains. CDR3 protein sequences are deduplicated, and each keeps its most common genes and DNA. The sample records approximately 240,000 distinct CDR3 sequences, more than 12% of which are singletons. The top ten clonotypes cover 7% to 9% of the sample. The sequenced material came from memory (CD45RO+) T cells sorted from blood. The cell subset or site label, as the study defines it: CD45RO+ enriched T cells. The receptor source for this set is a woman in her late teens or twenties in good health.

This chain uses TRBV5-1 with TRBJ2-3; 15 bases line up with TRBD2. The CDR3 runs to 17 residues. Germline V lookup: CDR1 SGHRS, CDR2 YFSETQ. Trimming cost V 0 bases and J 5 bases; bases outside gene matches: 4. The CDR3 loop is CASSLGTGLAGGDTQYF. The DNA of the CDR3 is TGCGCCAGCAGCTTGGGCACGGGACTAGCGGGGGGAGATACGCAGTATTTT. The full variable domain, completed using reference TRBV5-1 and TRBJ2-3, is KAGVTQTPRYLIKTRGQQVTLSCSPISGHRSVSWYQQTPGQGLQFLFEYFSETQRNKGNFPGRFSGRQFSNSRSEMNVSTLELGDSALYLCASSLGTGLAGGDTQYFGPGTRLTVL.

This clonotype was picked up a small number of times. The chain is built from TRBV11-2 and TRBJ2-1; a weak D match, TRBD1 (8 bases). This CDR3 contains 19 residues. Trimming stripped 2 bases from V and 5 bases from J, with 25 bases between. Looked up from germline, CDR1 is SGHAT and CDR2 is FQNNGV. The CDR3 here is CASSLWGRGPERGDNEQFF. CDR3 DNA sequence: TGTGCCAGCAGCTTATGGGGCAGGGGGCCAGAACGGGGGGACAATGAGCAGTTCTTC. The full variable domain, in which reference TRBV11-2 and TRBJ2-1 provide the parts outside the CDR3, is EAGVAQSPRYKIIEKRQSVAFWCNPISGHATLYWYQQILGQGPKLLIQFQNNGVVDDSQLPKDRFSAERLKGVDSTLKIQPAKLEDSAVYLCASSLWGRGPERGDNEQFFGPGTRLTVL.

The V gene is TRBV5-1, the J gene TRBJ2-3; D tentatively fits TRBD1 or TRBD2 (5 bases each). CDR1 is SGHRS, CDR2 YFSETQ, per germline. The CDR3 extends over 16 amino acids. V lost 1 base to trimming and J lost 1 base, with 13 bases between them. In nucleotides, the CDR3 is TGCGCCAGCAGCTTGTTAGGGGTCGGGGGCACAGATACGCAGTATTTT. Translating gives CASSLLGVGGTDTQYF.

This clonotype has more than one count but fewer than ten. The J gene is TRBJ2-3, the V gene TRBV7-9, with D tentatively TRBD2 (7 bases). The CDR3 length is 16 residues. V lost 5 bases and J 1 base, leaving 16 bases between the germline ends. Germline V gene data show CDR1 as SEHNR and CDR2 as FQNEAQ (reference sequence). CDR3 bases: TGTGCCAGCAGCGGAAGGGGGGGTCTGGGCACAGATACGCAGTATTTT. Translating gives CASSGRGGLGTDTQYF.

This clonotype was observed a few times. The rearrangement links TRBV6-1 to TRBJ2-3; D uncertain. Deletions cut 4 bases from V and 2 bases from J, with 7 bases between. Looked up from germline, CDR1 is MNHNS and CDR2 is SASEGT. This CDR3 has 13 residues. The CDR3 is CASSAVNTDTQYF. CDR3 nucleotides: TGTGCCAGCAGTGCAGTGAACACAGATACGCAGTATTTT.

A few counts support this clonotype. V gene TRBV9 combines with J gene TRBJ1-6, with a tentative D call TRBD1 (6 bases). The germline gives CDR1 SGDLS, CDR2 YYNGEE. There are 14 residues in the CDR3. V was trimmed by 0 bases and J by 9 bases, leaving 10 bases between them. CDR3 DNA sequence: TGTGCCAGCAGCGTAGTTGAAGGGGGTTCACCCCTCCACTTT. Amino acid sequence: CASSVVEGGSPLHF.

This clonotype occurred once. The V gene is TRBV6-2 or TRBV6-3, the J gene TRBJ2-5; a possible D gene is TRBD2 (6 bases). The CDR3 has 14 residues. Germline assignment: CDR1 MNHEY and CDR2 SVGEGT. The germline V and J ends were trimmed by 6 bases and 2 bases, with 13 bases remaining between them. This CDR3 is CASRGSGRQETQYF. As DNA, the CDR3 is TGTGCCAGCAGGGGTAGCGGTAGACAAGAGACCCAGTACTTC.

This clonotype has more than one count but fewer than ten. The rearrangement uses TRBV6-5 and TRBJ1-1, with 8 bases identical to TRBD1. The CDR3 is 12 residues long. V shed 4 bases and J 11 bases; nucleotides not matched to a gene: 6. Germline V gene data show CDR1 as MNHEY and CDR2 as SVGAGI. The CDR3, as DNA: TGTGCCAGCAGTTCTACGGACAGGGCGGCTTTCTTT. The encoded protein is CASSSTDRAAFF.

This clonotype was counted a few times. This chain joins TRBV29-1 and TRBJ2-5; the D is unclear. Per the germline V gene, CDR1 is SQVTM and CDR2 is ANQGSEA. V shed 7 bases and J shed 2 bases, with 11 bases lying between them. This CDR3 spans 12 amino acids. The CDR3 sequence: CSAARGQETQYF. In DNA form, the CDR3 reads TGCAGCGCGGCCCGAGGACAAGAGACCCAGTACTTC.

The chain uses TRBV18 and TRBJ2-7; tentatively, D is TRBD2 (6 bases). CDR1 and CDR2 (germline): KGHSH, LQKENI. This CDR3 is built from 15 residues. V was pared by 3 bases and J by 0 bases, with 12 bases between. Written as DNA, the CDR3 is TGTGCCAGCTCACCGGGTAGGGAGGTCTCCTACGAGCAGTACTTC. Its translation: CASSPGREVSYEQYF.

The chain carries TRBV27 and TRBJ2-5; 7 positions match TRBD2. This CDR3 is 14 amino acids long. Germline trimming cut 6 bases from V and 7 bases from J; bases unmatched to any gene: 11. CDR1 is MNHEY, CDR2 SMNVEV, per germline (reference sequence). CDR3 protein: CASRMTSPGGTQYF. The CDR3 DNA follows: TGTGCCAGCAGAATGACTAGCCCCGGGGGGACCCAGTACTTC.

The rearrangement links TRBV20-1 to TRBJ2-1; 9 positions match TRBD2. Germline lookup yields CDR1 DFQATT and CDR2 SNEGSKA (reference sequence). V shed 4 bases and J 6 bases; nucleotides not matched to a gene: 10. This CDR3 contains 15 residues. For the CDR3, the DNA is TGCAGTGCTAATTTAGCGGGAGTAATCAGCAATGAGCAGTTCTTC. Amino acids: CSANLAGVISNEQFF.

The sample holds a few counts of this clonotype. The chain combines TRBV29-1 with TRBJ1-1; tentative D call: TRBD1 (6 bases). The V gene lost 7 bases and the J gene lost 7 bases, with 13 bases spanning the gap. Germline V gene lookup returns CDR1 SQVTM and CDR2 ANQGSEA. The CDR3 length is 11 residues. CDR3: CSANRAGEAFF. DNA for the CDR3: TGCAGCGCTAACAGGGCTGGTGAAGCTTTCTTT.

The chain is built from TRBV10-2 and TRBJ1-2; maybe TRBD1 (5 bases). This CDR3 spans 14 amino acids. Trimming cost V 0 bases and J 6 bases, with 11 bases left between them. CDR1 and CDR2 from the germline V gene are WSHSY and SAAADI. The CDR3 DNA sequence: TGCGCCAGCAGTGAGTCAAGTGGGGCGAATGGCTACACCTTC. This codes for CASSESSGANGYTF.

The chain recombines TRBV7-2 with TRBJ2-1; TRBD1 is a possible D gene (6 bases). Germline-derived CDR1 and CDR2 are SGHTA and FQGNSA. The CDR3 covers 16 residues. V was clipped by 0 bases and J by 0 bases, with 9 bases between them. CDR3 residues: CASSLAPDSSYNEQFF. DNA of the CDR3: TGTGCCAGCAGCTTAGCGCCGGACAGCTCCTACAATGAGCAGTTCTTC.

This clonotype was picked up many times. The rearrangement links TRBV12-3 or TRBV12-4 to TRBJ2-6, with 13 positions matching TRBD2. The CDR3 is 19 residues long. Unmatched junction bases numbered 10, after V lost 4 bases and J lost 4 bases. This CDR3 is CASSYGTSGGAGGANVLTF. The CDR3 DNA follows: TGTGCCAGCAGTTATGGAACTAGCGGGGGGGCCGGAGGGGCCAACGTCCTGACTTTC.

The chain has TRBV30 and TRBJ1-5; 8 bases agree with TRBD1. The CDR3 length is 14 residues. Germline V lookup: CDR1 GTSNPN, CDR2 SVGIG (reference sequence). Trimming took 5 bases from V and 2 from J; bases not matched to a gene: 5. DNA for the CDR3: TGTGCCTGGTCTTCAGGGGGCGGCAATCAGCCCCAGCATTTT. Translating it yields CAWSSGGGNQPQHF.

This clonotype was observed a few times. The chain combines TRBV11-2 with TRBJ2-1, with 11 bases aligning to TRBD2. Germline V CDR1 and CDR2: SGHAT, FQNNGV. The CDR3 extends over 17 amino acids. V gave up 3 bases and J gave up 6 bases; unmatched junction bases: 10. The DNA of the CDR3 is TGTGCCAGCAGCTTGGTCTCCGGGACTAGCGGACCCAATGAGCAGTTCTTC. The encoded protein is CASSLVSGTSGPNEQFF.

This clonotype has ten or more counts. The chain carries TRBV18 and TRBJ2-7; possibly TRBD2 for D (7 bases). V dropped 3 bases and J dropped 3 bases, with 12 bases sitting between them. Germline V gene lookup returns CDR1 KGHSH and CDR2 LQKENI. The CDR3 length is 14 residues. The DNA of the CDR3 is TGTGCCAGCTCACCCTGGGAGGGGGTCTACGAGCAGTACTTC. Protein product: CASSPWEGVYEQYF.

The sample holds a few counts of this clonotype. The chain couples TRBV5-1 to TRBJ2-1; D is unclear. The V end was cut by 4 bases, the J end by 4 bases, with 6 bases between. The V gene's germline CDR1 is SGHRS and CDR2 YFSETQ. The CDR3 extends over 12 amino acids. The CDR3 DNA follows: TGCGCCAGCAGCCTACTTTACAATGAGCAGTTCTTC. This codes for CASSLLYNEQFF.

This clonotype was detected a few times. J is TRBJ1-1 and V is TRBV24-1; D might be TRBD1 (5 bases). The germline CDR1 and CDR2 sequences are KGHDR and SFDVKD. The CDR3 is 15 amino acids. Between the trimmed V and J ends, which lost 9 bases and 3 bases, there was a span of 19 bases. The CDR3 reads CATPLWGEGYTEAFF. In DNA form, the CDR3 reads TGTGCCACCCCCCTGTGGGGGGAGGGGTACACTGAAGCTTTCTTT.